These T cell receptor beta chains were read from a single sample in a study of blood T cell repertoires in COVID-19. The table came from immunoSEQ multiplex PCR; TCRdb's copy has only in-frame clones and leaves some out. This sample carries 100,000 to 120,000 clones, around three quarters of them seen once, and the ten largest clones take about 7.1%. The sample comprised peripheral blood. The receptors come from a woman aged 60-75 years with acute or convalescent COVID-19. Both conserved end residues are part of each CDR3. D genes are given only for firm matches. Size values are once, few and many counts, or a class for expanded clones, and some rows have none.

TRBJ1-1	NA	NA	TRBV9	TGTGCCAGCAGGGCAGACAGTGCTGCCGAAGCTTTCTTT	CASRADSAAEAFF
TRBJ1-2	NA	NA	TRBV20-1	TGCAGTGCTAGTGGCCCCGGGACAAACTATGGCTACACCTTC	CSASGPGTNYGYTF
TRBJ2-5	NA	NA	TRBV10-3	TGTGCCACCAACCCCGGGCGGGGCGCCCGGGAGACCCAGTACTTC	CATNPGRGARETQYF
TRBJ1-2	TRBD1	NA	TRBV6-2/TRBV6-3	TGTGCCAGCAGTTACAGTTCCGGACAGGGGAGAGATGGCTACACCTTC	CASSYSSGQGRDGYTF
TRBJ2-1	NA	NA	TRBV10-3	TGTGCCATACTTCAAACAGGTCACAATGAGCAGTTCTTC	CAILQTGHNEQFF
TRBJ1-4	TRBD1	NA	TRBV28	TGTGCCAGCAGTCCCACCCCCGGGACAGGGGACGAAAAACTGTTTTTT	CASSPTPGTGDEKLFF
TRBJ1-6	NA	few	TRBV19	TGTGCCAGTAGGGAAACAGAGAACTCATATAATTCACCCCTCCACTTT	CASRETENSYNSPLHF
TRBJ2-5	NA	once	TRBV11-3	TGTGCCAGCAGCCGAAACCCGGGTTCTACAGAGACCCAGTACTTC	CASSRNPGSTETQYF
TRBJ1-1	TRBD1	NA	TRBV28	TGTGCCAGCAGGATGACAGGGGCCCAACCTGAAGCTTTCTTT	CASRMTGAQPEAFF
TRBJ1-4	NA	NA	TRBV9	TGTGCCAGCAGCGTCGACAGAGCTAATGAAAAACTGTTTTTT	CASSVDRANEKLFF
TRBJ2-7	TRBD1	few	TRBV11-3	TGTGCCAGCAGCGCCCAGGGGGACGAGCAGTACTTC	CASSAQGDEQYF
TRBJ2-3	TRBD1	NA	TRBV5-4	TGTGCCAGCAGCCCCCGATTGGGACAGGTCGTAGCTAACACAGATACGCAGTATTTT	CASSPRLGQVVANTDTQYF
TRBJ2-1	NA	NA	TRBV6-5	TGTGCCAGCAGTTTCGACAATGAGCAGTTCTTC	CASSFDNEQFF
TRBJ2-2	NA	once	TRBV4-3	TGCGCCAGCAGCCGAGATCAAGCCACCGGGGAGCTGTTTTTT	CASSRDQATGELFF
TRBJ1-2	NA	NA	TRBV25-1	TGTGCCAGCAGCAGCCTACGAGGGGGCTACACCTTC	CASSSLRGGYTF
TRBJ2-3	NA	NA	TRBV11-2	TGTGCCAGCAGAATACAGGCTACTAGCACAGATACGCAGTATTTT	CASRIQATSTDTQYF
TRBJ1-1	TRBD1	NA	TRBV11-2	TGTGCCAGCAGCCCGCTCAGGGGGAGCGACACTGAAGCTTTCTTT	CASSPLRGSDTEAFF
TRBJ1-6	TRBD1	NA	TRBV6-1	TGTGCCAGCAGTGACAGGGGGGCCTATAATTCACCCCTCCACTTT	CASSDRGAYNSPLHF
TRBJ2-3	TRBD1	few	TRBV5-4	TGTGCCAGCAGCTTGCTCAGGGGGCGAGGAACAGATACGCAGTATTTT	CASSLLRGRGTDTQYF
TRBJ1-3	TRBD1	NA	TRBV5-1	TGCGCCAGCTCGGCCGGGACAGGGCCCTCTGGGGGAAACACCATATATTTT	CASSAGTGPSGGNTIYF
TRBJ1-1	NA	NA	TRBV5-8	TGTGCCAGCAGCCACGGGAGGGTGGGCACTGAAGCTTTCTTT	CASSHGRVGTEAFF
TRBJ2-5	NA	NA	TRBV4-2	TGTGCCAGCAGCCAAGATAACCTAGCTCGAGAGACCCAGTACTTC	CASSQDNLARETQYF
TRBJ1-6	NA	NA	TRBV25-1	TGTGCCAGTGGGGAGACCGGCTATAATTCACCCCTCCACTTT	CASGETGYNSPLHF
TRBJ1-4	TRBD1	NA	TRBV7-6	TGTGCCAGCAGCCAGGGACAGGGGACGTTTAATGAAAAACTGTTTTTT	CASSQGQGTFNEKLFF
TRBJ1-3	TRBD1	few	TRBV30	TGTGCCTGGAAGGGGGACAGCCGCGGAAACACCATATATTTT	CAWKGDSRGNTIYF
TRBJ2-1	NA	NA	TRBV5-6	TGTGCCAGCAGCCGTTGGAGTTCAGGGGACAATGAGCAGTTCTTC	CASSRWSSGDNEQFF
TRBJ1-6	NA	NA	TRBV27	TGTGCCAGCAGTCTACAGGGCCCCCTCCACTTT	CASSLQGPLHF
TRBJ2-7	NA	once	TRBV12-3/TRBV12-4	TGTGCCAGCAGTCTTGGACAGAGGCAGTACTTC	CASSLGQRQYF
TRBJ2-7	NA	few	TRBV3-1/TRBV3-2	TGTGCCAGCAGCCAAGTCAGAAGCTCCTACGAGCAGTACTTC	CASSQVRSSYEQYF
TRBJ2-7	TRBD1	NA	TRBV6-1	TGTGCCAGCAGTGCGGGCCCCCGACAGGGCTCCTACGAGCAGTACTTC	CASSAGPRQGSYEQYF
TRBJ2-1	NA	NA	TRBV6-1	TGTGCCAGCAGCCAAACGGGACTTAGATACAATGAGCAGTTCTTC	CASSQTGLRYNEQFF
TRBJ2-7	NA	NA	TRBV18	TGTGCCAGCTCAACCGGGAGCTACGAGCAGTACTTC	CASSTGSYEQYF
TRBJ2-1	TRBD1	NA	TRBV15	TGTGCCACCAGCAGCGGTCGGTGGACAGGGGACAATGAGCAGTTCTTC	CATSSGRWTGDNEQFF
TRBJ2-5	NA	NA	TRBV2	TGTGCCAGCAGGCGGACAGCCAACCAAGAGACCCAGTACTTC	CASRRTANQETQYF
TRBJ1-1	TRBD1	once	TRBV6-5	TGTGCCACCCAGGGGGCGCAGAGTGAAGCTTTCTTT	CATQGAQSEAFF
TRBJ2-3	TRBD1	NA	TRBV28	TGTGCCAGCAGTTCCCCCCCCGGGACAGGGAGGACAGATACGCAGTATTTT	CASSSPPGTGRTDTQYF
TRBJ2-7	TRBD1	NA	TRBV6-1	TGTGCCAGCAGTGAGACAGGGAACGGCGAGCAGTACTTC	CASSETGNGEQYF
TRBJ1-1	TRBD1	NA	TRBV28	TGTGCCAGCAGTTCCTCTTATGGAGTGACAGGGATAACTGAAGCTTTCTTT	CASSSSYGVTGITEAFF
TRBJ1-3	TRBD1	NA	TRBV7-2	TGTGCCAGCAGCCCAGGGACAGCTCCTGGAAACACCATATATTTT	CASSPGTAPGNTIYF
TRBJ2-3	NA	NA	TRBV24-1	TGTGCCACCAACCCAGGGGGCACAGATACGCAGTATTTT	CATNPGGTDTQYF
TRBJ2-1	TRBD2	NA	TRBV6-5	TGTGCCACGGACGGGGGGGCCCTTGAGCAGTTCTTC	CATDGGALEQFF
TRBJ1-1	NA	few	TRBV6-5	TGTGCCAGCAGTACCGGACAGATGAACACTGAAGCTTTCTTT	CASSTGQMNTEAFF
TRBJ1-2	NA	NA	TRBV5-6	TGTGCCAGCAGCTTGCGTCGCCCGGGGGGCTACACCTTC	CASSLRRPGGYTF
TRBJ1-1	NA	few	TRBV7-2	TGTGCCAGCAGCGTAAAGCGGAACACTGAAGCTTTCTTT	CASSVKRNTEAFF